What follows are 3 T cell receptor beta chains derived from one specimen sequenced in a study of blood T cell repertoires in COVID-19. The protocol was immunoSEQ multiplex PCR, while the TCRdb copy is restricted to in-frame clones and leaves out a portion. The sample consists of 90,000 to 100,000 clones, roughly 84% of them appearing once. The sequenced material came from peripheral blood. These receptors were taken from a man between 70 and 80 years old with active or convalescent COVID-19.

The chain links TRBV28 to TRBJ1-4; D uncertain. This CDR3 contains 14 residues. Trimming stripped 8 bases from V and 2 bases from J, with 12 bases between. CDR1 and CDR2 (germline): MDHEN, SYDVKM. CDR3 coding DNA: TGTGCCAGCGGCGTAGTGGGCACTAATGAAAAACTGTTTTTT. Translating gives CASGVVGTNEKLFF.

The V call is TRBV5-1, the J call TRBJ2-7; the D gene is possibly TRBD2 (5 bases). V lost 4 bases and J 7 bases, leaving 15 bases between the germline ends. The CDR3 loop spans 13 amino acids. CDR1 SGHRS and CDR2 YFSETQ come from the germline V gene. The CDR3 reads CASSPELTGEQYF. The CDR3 bases are TGCGCCAGCAGCCCCGAATTAACGGGAGAGCAGTACTTC.

The rearrangement links TRBV10-3 to TRBJ1-3; weak D call: TRBD1 (6 bases). With 10 bases removed from V and 0 bases from J, the gap between germline ends came to 13 bases. Germline-derived CDR1 and CDR2 are ENHRY and SYGVKD. The CDR3 extends over 14 amino acids. CDR3 in DNA: TGTGCCACTTCGGACAGCAACTCTGGAAACACCATATATTTT. Translating gives CATSDSNSGNTIYF.